One sample yielded the 27 T cell receptor beta chains listed below, sequenced in a study of cytomegalovirus exposure and HLA in healthy donors. Sequenced by immunoSEQ multiplex PCR; TCRdb stores in-frame clones only, minus some. Here the sample spans about 200,000 clones, about 86% being singletons. Sequenced input: PBMCs. Receptors were obtained from a woman between 18 and 29 years old in good health and CMV-seronegative.

The V call is TRBV29-1, the J call TRBJ2-3, with D possibly matching TRBD1 (7 bases). V was clipped by 4 bases and J by 2 bases, with 19 bases between them. CDR1 and CDR2 (germline): SQVTM, ANQGSEA. This CDR3 is built from 16 residues. CDR3 sequence (DNA): TGCAGCGTTGGAGGGGGCGCGGGGTCGAACACAGATACGCAGTATTTT. It encodes CSVGGGAGSNTDTQYF.

The genes are TRBV9 and TRBJ2-1; the match to TRBD2 covers 10 bases. This CDR3 region has 15 residues. Losses at the gene ends were 0 bases for V and 5 bases for J; bases not matched to a gene: 2. Germline V gene data show CDR1 as SGDLS and CDR2 as YYNGEE. The CDR3 reads CASSVGLAGDNEQFF. The CDR3 nucleotides are TGTGCCAGCAGCGTAGGGCTAGCGGGGGACAATGAGCAGTTCTTC.

This clone was recorded once. The chain employs TRBV19 and TRBJ2-3; 8 positions match TRBD2. V trimming: 3 bases; J trimming: 5 bases; junction bases outside the gene matches: 4. Germline V lookup: CDR1 LNHDA, CDR2 SQIVND (reference sequence). The CDR3 consists of 14 residues. CDR3 nucleotide sequence: TGTGCCAGTAGTATTGGACTAGCCCAAGATACGCAGTATTTT. Translated: CASSIGLAQDTQYF.

This clone has a single count. For the CDR3, the DNA is TGTGCCAGCAGTGCCGTAGCGGGGTTCACAGATACGCAGTATTTT. It specifies CASSAVAGFTDTQYF. The chain couples TRBV6-1 to TRBJ2-3, with 8 bases that match TRBD2. CDR1 is MNHNS and CDR2 is SASEGT in the germline V gene. The CDR3 sequence is 15 residues long. The trim removed 4 bases at V and 2 bases at J, leaving 5 bases unmatched.

V usage is TRBV28 and J usage is TRBJ2-1; D remains unclear. V was shortened by 7 bases and J by 6 bases, with 10 bases between the two germline ends. The CDR3 consists of 12 residues. Germline V lookup: CDR1 MDHEN, CDR2 SYDVKM. The chain's CDR3 is CASTTPPNEQFF. CDR3 in DNA: TGTGCCAGCACCACACCCCCCAATGAGCAGTTCTTC.

Here the CDR3 reads CASSMGTVDSGANVLTF. The CDR3 DNA reads TGTGCCAGCAGCATGGGGACAGTCGACTCTGGGGCCAACGTCCTGACTTTC. This chain uses TRBV5-8 with TRBJ2-6; 7 nucleotides align to TRBD1. The junction had 7 bases not matched to a gene; V was cut back by 4 bases and J by 0 bases. There are 17 residues in the CDR3. Germline V gene sequence: CDR1 SGHTS, CDR2 YDEGEE.

The chain combines TRBV27 with TRBJ2-3, with D tentatively TRBD1 (5 bases). CDR1 and CDR2 from the germline V gene are MNHEY and SMNVEV (reference sequence). The CDR3 runs to 16 residues. Between the trimmed V and J ends, which lost 0 bases and 6 bases, there was a span of 16 bases. DNA for the CDR3: TGTGCCAGCAGTTTATCGATTCAGGGAACGTTCGATACGCAGTATTTT. Translating gives CASSLSIQGTFDTQYF.

The table lists this clone with a count of one. The chain uses TRBV30 and TRBJ1-1; D remains ambiguous. Germline V CDR1 and CDR2: GTSNPN, SVGIG (reference sequence). Trimming cost V 4 bases and J 3 bases, with 12 bases left between them. This CDR3 comprises 13 residues. The CDR3, as DNA: TGTGCCTGGACCCGGAGGAGGGACACTGAAGCTTTCTTT. Its translation is CAWTRRRDTEAFF. Full variable domain (rest looked up from reference TRBV30 and TRBJ1-1): SQTIHQWPATLVQPVGSPLSLECTVEGTSNPNLYWYRQAAGRGLQLLFYSVGIGQISSEVPQNLSASRPQDRQFILSSKKLLLSDSGFYLCAWTRRRDTEAFFGQGTRLTVV.

The chain has TRBV4-1 and TRBJ2-7; TRBD2 matches 7 bases. Germline V lookup: CDR1 MGHRA, CDR2 YSYEKL. V shed 0 bases and J 6 bases; nucleotides not matched to a gene: 11. The CDR3 sequence is 16 residues long. This CDR3 is CASSQDGAGRLPEQYF. CDR3 nucleotide sequence: TGCGCCAGCAGCCAAGATGGAGCGGGAAGACTTCCCGAGCAGTACTTC.

This clone has more than one count but fewer than ten. A read error may account for a junction end that differs from germline. J is TRBJ1-2 and V is TRBV19, with 7 positions matching TRBD1. This CDR3 has 11 amino acids. Germline V gene data show CDR1 as LNHDA and CDR2 as SQIVND (reference sequence). CDR3 amino acids: CAGTAGAQVLF. CDR3 sequence (DNA): TGTGCCGGGACAGCGGGGGCCCAGGTACTCTTC.

The rearrangement links TRBV27 to TRBJ2-7; the D gene is possibly TRBD2 (5 bases). V lost 5 bases to trimming and J lost 4 bases, with 15 bases between them. CDR1 and CDR2 from the germline V gene are MNHEY and SMNVEV (reference sequence). The CDR3 totals 14 residues. The CDR3 DNA reads TGTGCCAGCAGTCCGTTAACTAGAGGGTACGAGCAGTACTTC. It codes for CASSPLTRGYEQYF.

The CDR3 loop is CASSQDPARVGETQYF. The CDR3, as DNA: TGCGCCAGCAGCCAAGACCCAGCCAGGGTGGGGGAGACCCAGTACTTC. This chain connects TRBV4-3 to TRBJ2-5; TRBD1 is a possible D gene (5 bases). Germline CDR1 and CDR2: LGHNA and YSLEER. V lost 0 bases to trimming and J lost 5 bases, with 16 bases between them. The CDR3 is 16 amino acids.

This chain connects TRBV28 to TRBJ2-3; perhaps TRBD1 as D (5 bases). Germline-derived CDR1 and CDR2 are MDHEN and SYDVKM. Trimming removed 4 bases at V and 0 bases at J, with 14 bases between. The CDR3 contains 16 residues. In nucleotides, the CDR3 is TGTGCCAGCAGTTCAGCCAGGGTTACTAGCACAGATACGCAGTATTTT. This gives the protein CASSSARVTSTDTQYF.

The rearrangement joins TRBV30 to TRBJ2-3, with 9 nucleotides matching TRBD1. Losses at the gene ends were 1 base for V and 2 bases for J; bases not matched to a gene: 4. CDR1 and CDR2 (germline): GTSNPN, SVGIG (reference sequence). CDR3 length equals 15 residues. CDR3 in DNA: TGTGCCTGGAGTGCAGGACAGGGGCCCACAGATACGCAGTATTTT. Protein sequence: CAWSAGQGPTDTQYF. The variable domain in full, with the rest retrieved from reference TRBV30 and TRBJ2-3, is SQTIHQWPATLVQPVGSPLSLECTVEGTSNPNLYWYRQAAGRGLQLLFYSVGIGQISSEVPQNLSASRPQDRQFILSSKKLLLSDSGFYLCAWSAGQGPTDTQYFGPGTRLTVL.

This clone appeared a few times. At one end the junction does not follow the germline gene, possibly because of a read error. The V and J genes are TRBV6-6 and TRBJ2-7; D gene unclear. Germline loops: CDR1 MNHNY, CDR2 SVGAGI (reference sequence). The CDR3 consists of 11 residues. Here the CDR3 DNA reads TGTGCCAGCACCCTATCCTCCGAGCAGTACTTC. Its translation: CASTLSSEQYF.

This clone was seen more than once but under ten times. CDR3 in amino acids: CASSQDPPIVREELNTEAFF. For the CDR3, the DNA is TGCGCCAGCAGCCAAGATCCTCCCATCGTTAGGGAGGAATTGAACACTGAAGCTTTCTTT. The chain employs TRBV4-1 and TRBJ1-1; D unresolved. This CDR3 contains 20 residues. Germline V gene lookup returns CDR1 MGHRA and CDR2 YSYEKL. V lost 0 bases, J lost 0 bases, and 23 bases lay in between.

V and J are TRBV5-4 and TRBJ1-2; 9 nucleotides line up with TRBD1. From germline, CDR1 is SGHNT and CDR2 YYREEE (reference sequence). V was clipped by 0 bases and J by 7 bases; unmatched bases: 10. The CDR3 contains 16 residues. CDR3 sequence reads: CASSLVMGTGSGGYTF. DNA for the CDR3: TGTGCCAGCAGCTTGGTTATGGGGACAGGGTCGGGTGGCTACACCTTC.

The chain employs TRBV9 and TRBJ2-4; 12 bases align to TRBD2. V was clipped by 8 bases and J by 5 bases; unmatched bases: 2. Germline CDR1 and CDR2: SGDLS and YYNGEE. CDR3 length: 13 residues. The CDR3 coding sequence is TGTGCCAGTTCTAGCGGGAGGGAAAACATTCAGTACTTC. It yields the protein CASSSGRENIQYF.

This chain connects TRBV28 to TRBJ2-4; D may be TRBD2 (6 bases). CDR1 and CDR2 from the germline V gene are MDHEN and SYDVKM. The CDR3 consists of 17 residues. Trimming shortened V by 1 base and J by 4 bases, and 17 bases separated the two germline ends. The CDR3 is CASSLFHSGTGKNIQYF. CDR3 DNA sequence: TGTGCCAGCAGTTTATTTCATAGTGGGACTGGGAAAAACATTCAGTACTTC.

This CDR3 is CASSEADYEQYF. The CDR3 region has the DNA TGTGCCAGCAGCGAGGCCGACTACGAGCAGTACTTC. V is TRBV4-2 and J is TRBJ2-7; no clear D. The CDR3 extends over 12 amino acids. Germline V gives CDR1 LGHNA, CDR2 YNFKEQ. V lost 5 bases and J 3 bases, leaving 8 bases between the germline ends.

The gene calls are TRBV27 and TRBJ2-7; no clear D gene. Germline V lookup: CDR1 MNHEY, CDR2 SMNVEV (reference sequence). The V gene lost 1 base and the J gene lost 3 bases, with 10 bases spanning the gap. The length of the CDR3 is 14 residues. The CDR3 nucleotides are TGTGCCAGCAGTTTATGGGCCTCACACTACGAGCAGTACTTC. Its translation is CASSLWASHYEQYF.

The V call is TRBV10-3, the J call TRBJ2-7, with TRBD2 identical over 7 bases. V lost 6 bases, J lost 0 bases, and 2 bases stayed unmatched. CDR3 length equals 13 residues. CDR1 ENHRY and CDR2 SYGVKD come from the germline V gene. CDR3 sequence: CAISTSVSYEQYF. CDR3 nucleotides: TGTGCCATCAGCACTAGCGTCTCCTACGAGCAGTACTTC.

This clone was recorded once. The chain employs TRBV19 and TRBJ2-5; no definite D call. This CDR3 is 14 amino acids long. In germline, CDR1 is LNHDA, CDR2 SQIVND (reference sequence). V was cut by 2 bases and J by 3 bases, with 10 bases left in between. CDR3 loop: CASSITRREETQYF. DNA for the CDR3: TGTGCCAGTAGTATAACACGGAGAGAAGAGACCCAGTACTTC.

This clone was recorded once. The chain joins TRBV27 to TRBJ2-1; 7 bases fit TRBD1. V was clipped by 4 bases and J by 4 bases; unmatched bases: 10. Germline CDR1 is MNHEY and CDR2 is SMNVEV (reference sequence). The CDR3 loop spans 16 amino acids. The CDR3 DNA reads TGTGCCAGCAGTTCCTCGGACAGGTTGGAGTACAATGAGCAGTTCTTC. It codes for CASSSSDRLEYNEQFF.

This rearrangement joins TRBV5-1 to TRBJ2-7; the D gene is possibly TRBD1 (5 bases). V was clipped by 3 bases and J by 1 base, with 8 bases between them. Germline V CDR1 and CDR2: SGHRS, YFSETQ. CDR3 length equals 13 residues. CDR3 nucleotide sequence: TGCGCCAGCAGCTCCCAGGGATCCTACGAGCAGTACTTC. Translation: CASSSQGSYEQYF.

This chain connects TRBV19 to TRBJ1-2; perhaps TRBD1 as D (5 bases). Per germline, CDR1 LNHDA and CDR2 SQIVND (reference sequence). The CDR3 is 13 amino acids. V lost 7 bases and J 4 bases, leaving 13 bases between the germline ends. CDR3 coding DNA: TGTGCCAGTAAACCCGCCAGGGCCTATGGCTACACCTTC. It encodes CASKPARAYGYTF. The whole variable domain, remainder taken from reference TRBV19 and TRBJ1-2, is DGGITQSPKYLFRKEGQNVTLSCEQNLNHDAMYWYRQDPGQGLRLIYYSQIVNDFQKGDIAEGYSVSREKKESFPLTVTSAQKNPTAFYLCASKPARAYGYTFGSGTRLTVV.

Only one count was recorded for this clone. This rearrangement joins TRBV6-4 to TRBJ2-1; D possibly corresponds to TRBD2 (5 bases). Germline V gene data show CDR1 as MRHNA and CDR2 as SNTAGT. Trimming left V 0 bases short and J 6 bases short, with 9 bases between. This CDR3 contains 14 residues. In nucleotides, the CDR3 is TGTGCCAGCAGTGACTCCGGGGTAATCAATGAGCAGTTCTTC. Its translation is CASSDSGVINEQFF.